This T cell receptor beta chain was captured in a study of OX40 agonist ivuxolimab in advanced cancers. The overall study: Ivuxolimab, an agonist antibody against OX40 (CD134), was given to patients. Cancers in dose escalation were hepatocellular, melanoma, renal cell and head and neck. Findings and caveats of the study: Relative to CD4+ cells, CD8+ T cells on average had more expanded clones. At 0.1 to 3.0 mg/kg, CD4+ and CD8+ blood T cells expanded clonally by week 6.

Per germline, CDR1 MGHRA and CDR2 YSYEKL. V was pared by 0 bases and J by 1 base, with 19 bases between. CDR3 length equals 19 residues. Concerning this clone: The antigen remains undetermined.

TCRdb's table, derived via immunoSEQ multiplex PCR, lists solely in-frame clones and lacks some. The sample includes roughly 80,000 clones, about 88% of them seen just once. Sequencing used CD4+ or CD8+ T cells sorted from blood, obtained in a trial of the OX40 agonist ivuxolimab. The receptor's source is an adult with an advanced solid tumor such as melanoma, head and neck, liver or kidney cancer. The chain combines TRBV4-1 with TRBJ1-5; a possible D gene is TRBD1 (5 bases). The DNA for the CDR3 is TGCGCCAGCAGCCAAGACCCCTTCACCGGGACTCGAAGCAATCAGCCCCAGCATTTT. Translation gives CASSQDPFTGTRSNQPQHF.